The present TCR beta chain was sequenced within a study of blood T cell repertoires in COVID-19. Across the whole study: Samples of COVID-19 (acute and convalescent) were obtained from the United States, Italy and Spain. Nucleic acid was either cDNA or gDNA, and it came from T cells, B-cell-depleted T cells, or PBMCs.

Under the authors' procedure: Scientists estimated how many nucleated cells there were by amplifying reference gene primers. Data came from immunoSEQ multiplex PCR; TCRdb stores just in-frame clones and leaves some out. V, J and clone size are taken as reported in that table, and D and trimming were inferred from the DNA itself. Among tens of thousands of clones listed, 70% to 90% were seen once. The CDR3 is 15 amino acids. V lost 6 bases and J lost 2; bases outside the gene matches: 7. Germline CDR1 is LNHDA and CDR2 is SQIVND (reference sequence). The specimen sequenced was peripheral blood. The rearrangement links TRBV19 to TRBJ1-5; 7 bases map to TRBD1. The TCR comes from a man aged 45-65 years with active COVID-19. CDR3 DNA sequence: TGTGCCAGTAGCGCGACAGGGATCGGCAATCAGCCCCAGCATTTT. Residues: CASSATGIGNQPQHF. Full variable domain (remainder filled in from reference TRBV19 and TRBJ1-5): DGGITQSPKYLFRKEGQNVTLSCEQNLNHDAMYWYRQDPGQGLRLIYYSQIVNDFQKGDIAEGYSVSREKKESFPLTVTSAQKNPTAFYLCASSATGIGNQPQHFGDGTRLSIL.